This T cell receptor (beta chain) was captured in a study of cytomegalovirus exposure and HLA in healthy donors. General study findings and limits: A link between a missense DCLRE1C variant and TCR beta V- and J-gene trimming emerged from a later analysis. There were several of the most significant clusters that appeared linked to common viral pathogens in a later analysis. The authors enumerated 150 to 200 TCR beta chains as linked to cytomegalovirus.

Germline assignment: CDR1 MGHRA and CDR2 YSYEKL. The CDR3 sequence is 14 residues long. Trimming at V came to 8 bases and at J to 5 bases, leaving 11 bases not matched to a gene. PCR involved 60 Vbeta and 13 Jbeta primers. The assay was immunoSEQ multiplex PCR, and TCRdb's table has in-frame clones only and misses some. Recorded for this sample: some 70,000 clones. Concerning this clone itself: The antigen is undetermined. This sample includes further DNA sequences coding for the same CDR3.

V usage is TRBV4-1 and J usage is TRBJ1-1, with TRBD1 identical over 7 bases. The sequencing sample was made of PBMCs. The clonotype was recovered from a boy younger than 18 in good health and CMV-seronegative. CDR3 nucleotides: TGCGCCAGCGCAGTGGGAAGGGGGCGAACTGAAGCTTTCTTT. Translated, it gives CASAVGRGRTEAFF.